This entry features one T cell receptor (beta chain) sequence. Its antigen is undetermined. Unique molecular identifiers (one per individual cDNA molecule) were attached. TCRdb reprocessed the 5' RACE reads via MiXCR and lists one record per CDR3 protein. The table records around 80,000 distinct CDR3 sequences, approximately 12% of them present only once. These data are taken from a study of early T cells in non-severe SARS-CoV-2 infection. As for the study in general: The chains were unpaired, and the sequenced material was bulk RNA from unsorted whole blood. General study findings and limits: Database matching using VDJdb favored anti-spike CD8 responses, with private and CD4 specificities left missing.

Trimming removed 4 bases from V and 1 base from J, with 9 bases in between. CDR1 is LNHDA, CDR2 SQIVND, per germline (reference sequence). The CDR3 length is 14 residues. This clonotype was obtained from an adult who was a healthcare worker with PCR-confirmed SARS-CoV-2 infection or an uninfected control (not recorded which). Sequenced material: whole blood. V usage is TRBV19 and J usage is TRBJ2-3, with D uncertain. The CDR3 spells CASSTTLGTDTQYF. Written as DNA, the CDR3 is TGTGCCAGTAGTACGACTTTAGGCACAGATACGCAGTATTTT. The full variable domain, in which reference TRBV19 and TRBJ2-3 provide the parts outside the CDR3, is DGGITQSPKYLFRKEGQNVTLSCEQNLNHDAMYWYRQDPGQGLRLIYYSQIVNDFQKGDIAEGYSVSREKKESFPLTVTSAQKNPTAFYLCASSTTLGTDTQYFGPGTRLTVL.